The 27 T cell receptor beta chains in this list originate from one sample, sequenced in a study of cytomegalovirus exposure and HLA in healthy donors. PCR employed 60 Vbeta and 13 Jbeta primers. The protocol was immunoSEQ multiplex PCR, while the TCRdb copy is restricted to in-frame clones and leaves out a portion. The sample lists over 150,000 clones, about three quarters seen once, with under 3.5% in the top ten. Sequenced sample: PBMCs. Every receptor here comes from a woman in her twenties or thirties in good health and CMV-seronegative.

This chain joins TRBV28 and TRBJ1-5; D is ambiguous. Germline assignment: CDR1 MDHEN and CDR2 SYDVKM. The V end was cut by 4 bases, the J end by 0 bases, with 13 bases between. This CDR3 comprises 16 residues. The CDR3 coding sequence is TGTGCCAGCAGTTCTCCCGGGTTCTATAGCAATCAGCCCCAGCATTTT. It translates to CASSSPGFYSNQPQHF.

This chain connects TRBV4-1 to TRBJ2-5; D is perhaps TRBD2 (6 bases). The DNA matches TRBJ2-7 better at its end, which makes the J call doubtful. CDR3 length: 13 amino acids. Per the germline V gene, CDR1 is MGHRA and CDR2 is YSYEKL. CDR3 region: CASSSGGPYEQYF. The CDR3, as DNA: TGCGCCAGCAGCTCTGGAGGGCCGTACGAGCAGTACTTC.

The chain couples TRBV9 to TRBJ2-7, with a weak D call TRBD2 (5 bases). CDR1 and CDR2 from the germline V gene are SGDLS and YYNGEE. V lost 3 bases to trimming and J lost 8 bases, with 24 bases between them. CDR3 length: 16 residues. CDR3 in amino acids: CASSAGSGLAATKQYF. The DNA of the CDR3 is TGTGCCAGCAGCGCTGGTTCTGGTCTAGCTGCAACTAAGCAGTACTTC. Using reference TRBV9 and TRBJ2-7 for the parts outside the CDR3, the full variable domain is DSGVTQTPKHLITATGQRVTLRCSPRSGDLSVYWYQQSLDQGLQFLIQYYNGEERAKGNILERFSAQQFPDLHSELNLSSLELGDSALYFCASSAGSGLAATKQYFGPGTRLTVT.

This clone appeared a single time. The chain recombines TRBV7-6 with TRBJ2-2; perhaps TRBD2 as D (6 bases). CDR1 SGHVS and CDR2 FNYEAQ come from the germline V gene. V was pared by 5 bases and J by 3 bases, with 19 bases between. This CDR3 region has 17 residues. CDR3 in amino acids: CASSPSTGGPDTGELFF. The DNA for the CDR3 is TGTGCCAGCAGCCCTTCGACCGGGGGTCCCGACACCGGGGAGCTGTTTTTT.

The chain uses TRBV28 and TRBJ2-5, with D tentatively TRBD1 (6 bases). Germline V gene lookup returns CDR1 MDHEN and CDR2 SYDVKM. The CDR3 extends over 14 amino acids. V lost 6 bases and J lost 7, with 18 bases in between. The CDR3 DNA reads TGTGCCAGCAGAGATGTAGTTGGGGGCGCGACCCAGTACTTC. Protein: CASRDVVGGATQYF.

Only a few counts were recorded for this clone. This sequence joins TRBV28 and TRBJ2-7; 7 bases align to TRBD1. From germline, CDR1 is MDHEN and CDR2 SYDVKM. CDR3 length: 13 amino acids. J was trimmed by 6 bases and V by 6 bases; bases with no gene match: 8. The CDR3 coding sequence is TGTGCCAGCAGAGAAAGTACAGGGGTCGAGCAGTACTTC. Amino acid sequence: CASRESTGVEQYF.

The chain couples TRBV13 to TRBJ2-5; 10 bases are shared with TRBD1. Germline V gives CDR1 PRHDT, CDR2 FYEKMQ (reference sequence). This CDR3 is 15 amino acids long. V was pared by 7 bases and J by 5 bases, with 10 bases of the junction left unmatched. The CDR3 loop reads CASTPGTGVSETQYF. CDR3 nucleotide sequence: TGTGCCAGCACTCCCGGGACAGGGGTCTCGGAGACCCAGTACTTC.

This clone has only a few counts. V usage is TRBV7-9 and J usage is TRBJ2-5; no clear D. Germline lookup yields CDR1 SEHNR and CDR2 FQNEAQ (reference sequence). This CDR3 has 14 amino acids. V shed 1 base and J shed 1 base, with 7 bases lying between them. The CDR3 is CASSLDELQETQYF. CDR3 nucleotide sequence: TGTGCCAGCAGCTTAGACGAGCTCCAAGAGACCCAGTACTTC.

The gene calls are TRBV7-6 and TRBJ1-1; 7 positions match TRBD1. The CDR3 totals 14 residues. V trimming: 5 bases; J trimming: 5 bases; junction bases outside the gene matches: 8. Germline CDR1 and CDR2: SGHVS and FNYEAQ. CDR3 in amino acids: CASSNRQGGTEAFF. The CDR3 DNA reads TGTGCCAGCAGCAACAGACAGGGCGGAACTGAAGCTTTCTTT. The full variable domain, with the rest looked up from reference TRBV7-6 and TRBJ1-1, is GAGVSQSPRYKVTKRGQDVALRCDPISGHVSLYWYRQALGQGPEFLTYFNYEAQQDKSGLPNDRFSAERPEGSISTLTIQRTEQRDSAMYRCASSNRQGGTEAFFGQGTRLTVV.

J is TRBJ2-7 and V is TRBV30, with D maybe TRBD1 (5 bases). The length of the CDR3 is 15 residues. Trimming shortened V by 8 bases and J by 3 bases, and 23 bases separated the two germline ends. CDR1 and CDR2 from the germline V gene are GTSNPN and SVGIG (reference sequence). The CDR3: CAGTWGSSSLYEQYF. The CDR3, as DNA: TGTGCCGGAACCTGGGGCTCCTCCTCCCTCTACGAGCAGTACTTC.

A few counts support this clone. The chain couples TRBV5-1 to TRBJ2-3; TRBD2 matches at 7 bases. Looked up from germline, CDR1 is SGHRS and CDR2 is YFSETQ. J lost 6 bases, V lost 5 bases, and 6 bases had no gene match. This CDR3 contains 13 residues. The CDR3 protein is CASRKLASDTQYF. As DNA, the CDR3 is TGCGCCAGCAGAAAACTAGCGTCGGATACGCAGTATTTT.

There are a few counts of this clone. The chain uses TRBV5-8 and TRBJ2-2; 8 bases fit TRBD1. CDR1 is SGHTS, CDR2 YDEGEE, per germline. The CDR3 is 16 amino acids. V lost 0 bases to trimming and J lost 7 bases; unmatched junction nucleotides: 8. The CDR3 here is CASSLGDRRSDGELFF. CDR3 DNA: TGTGCCAGCAGCTTGGGGGACAGGCGGTCCGACGGGGAGCTGTTTTTT.

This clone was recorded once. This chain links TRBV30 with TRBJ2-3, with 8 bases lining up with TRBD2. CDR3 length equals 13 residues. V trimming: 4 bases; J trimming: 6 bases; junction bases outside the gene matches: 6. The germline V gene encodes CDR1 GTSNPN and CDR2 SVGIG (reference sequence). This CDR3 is CAWISGTLDTQYF. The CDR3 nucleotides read TGTGCCTGGATTAGCGGGACTCTGGATACGCAGTATTTT.

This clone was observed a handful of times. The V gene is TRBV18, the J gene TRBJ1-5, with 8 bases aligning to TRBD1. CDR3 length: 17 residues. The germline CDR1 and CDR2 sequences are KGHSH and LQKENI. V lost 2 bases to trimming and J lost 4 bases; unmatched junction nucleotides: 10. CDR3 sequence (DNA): TGTGCCAGCTCACCATGGGCTACAGGGGGGACGAATCAGCCCCAGCATTTT. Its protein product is CASSPWATGGTNQPQHF.

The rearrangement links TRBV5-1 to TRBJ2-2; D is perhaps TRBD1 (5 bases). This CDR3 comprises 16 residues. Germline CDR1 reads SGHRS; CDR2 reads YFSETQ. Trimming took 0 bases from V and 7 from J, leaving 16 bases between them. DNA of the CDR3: TGCGCCAGCAGCTTGGCTTCCAGGGAAGGCGTCGGGGAGCTGTTTTTT. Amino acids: CASSLASREGVGELFF.

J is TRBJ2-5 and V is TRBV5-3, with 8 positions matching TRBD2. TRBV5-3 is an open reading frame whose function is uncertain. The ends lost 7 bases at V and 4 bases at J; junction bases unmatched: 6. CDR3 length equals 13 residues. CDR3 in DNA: TGTGCCAGACCGCCGGGACTAGGAGAGACCCAGTACTTC. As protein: CARPPGLGETQYF.

The CDR3 DNA reads TGCGCCAGCAGCCAAGAGGGGGCTCGAGCGGAGACCCAGTACTTC. Amino acids: CASSQEGARAETQYF. The V and J genes are TRBV4-1 and TRBJ2-5; TRBD1 might be the D (6 bases). Germline CDR1 and CDR2: MGHRA and YSYEKL. The CDR3 covers 15 residues. Trimming left V 0 bases short and J 5 bases short, with 13 bases between.

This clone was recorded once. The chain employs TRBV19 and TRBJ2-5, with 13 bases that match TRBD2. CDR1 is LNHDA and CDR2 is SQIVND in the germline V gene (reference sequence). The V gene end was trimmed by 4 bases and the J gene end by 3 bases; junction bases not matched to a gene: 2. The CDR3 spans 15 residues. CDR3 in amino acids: CASSNGLAGEETQYF. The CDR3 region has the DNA TGTGCCAGTAGTAACGGACTAGCGGGAGAAGAGACCCAGTACTTC.

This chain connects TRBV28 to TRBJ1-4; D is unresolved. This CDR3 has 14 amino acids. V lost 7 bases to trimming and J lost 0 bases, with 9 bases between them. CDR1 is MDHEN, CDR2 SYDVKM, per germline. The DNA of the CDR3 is TGTGCCAGCACCCCCGTAACAACTAATGAAAAACTGTTTTTT. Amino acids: CASTPVTTNEKLFF.

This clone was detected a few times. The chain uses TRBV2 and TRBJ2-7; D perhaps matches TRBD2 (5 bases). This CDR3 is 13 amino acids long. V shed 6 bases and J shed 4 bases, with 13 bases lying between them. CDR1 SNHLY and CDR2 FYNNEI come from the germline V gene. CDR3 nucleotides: TGTGCCAGCAGAGCACGGGGATCATACGAGCAGTACTTC. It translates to CASRARGSYEQYF.

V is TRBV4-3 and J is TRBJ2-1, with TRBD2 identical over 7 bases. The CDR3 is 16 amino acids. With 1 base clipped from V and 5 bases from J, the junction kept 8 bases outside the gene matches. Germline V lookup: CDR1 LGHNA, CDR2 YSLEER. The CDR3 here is CASSQVGRAGDNEQFF. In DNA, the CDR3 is TGCGCCAGCAGCCAAGTGGGGAGGGCCGGGGACAATGAGCAGTTCTTC.

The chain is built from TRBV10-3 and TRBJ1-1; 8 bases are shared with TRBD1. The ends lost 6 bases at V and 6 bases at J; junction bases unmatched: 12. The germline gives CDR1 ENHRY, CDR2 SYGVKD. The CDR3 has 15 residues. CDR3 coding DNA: TGTGCCATCAGGGGTGTCAGGGGGCCGTATGCTGAAGCTTTCTTT. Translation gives CAIRGVRGPYAEAFF.

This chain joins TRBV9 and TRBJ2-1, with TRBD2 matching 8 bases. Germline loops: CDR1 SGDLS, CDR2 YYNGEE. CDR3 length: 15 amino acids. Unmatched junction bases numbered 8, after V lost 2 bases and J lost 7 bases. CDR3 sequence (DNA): TGTGCCAGCAGCGTCTGGGCGGGGGGCCGGAATGAGCAGTTCTTC. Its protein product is CASSVWAGGRNEQFF.

CDR3 sequence (DNA): TGTGCCAGCAGTTACTACAGGGGGGGCAATCAGCCCCAGCATTTT. It codes for CASSYYRGGNQPQHF. The rearrangement links TRBV6-6 to TRBJ1-5; 8 bases are shared with TRBD1. The germline gives CDR1 MNHNY, CDR2 SVGAGI (reference sequence). Unmatched junction bases numbered 1, after V lost 1 base and J lost 2 bases. The CDR3 is 15 residues long.

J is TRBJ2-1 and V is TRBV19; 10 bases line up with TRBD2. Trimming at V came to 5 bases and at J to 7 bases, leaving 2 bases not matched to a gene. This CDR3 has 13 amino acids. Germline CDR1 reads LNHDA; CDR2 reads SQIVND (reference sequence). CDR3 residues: CASSPGLANEQFF. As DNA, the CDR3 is TGTGCCAGTAGTCCGGGACTAGCGAATGAGCAGTTCTTC.

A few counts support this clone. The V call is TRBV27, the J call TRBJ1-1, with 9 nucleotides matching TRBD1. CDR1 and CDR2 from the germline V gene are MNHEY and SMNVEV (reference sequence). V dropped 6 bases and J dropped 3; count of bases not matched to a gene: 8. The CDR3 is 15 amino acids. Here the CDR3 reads CASRHTGGEDTEAFF. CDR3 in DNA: TGTGCCAGCAGACATACAGGGGGCGAGGACACTGAAGCTTTCTTT.

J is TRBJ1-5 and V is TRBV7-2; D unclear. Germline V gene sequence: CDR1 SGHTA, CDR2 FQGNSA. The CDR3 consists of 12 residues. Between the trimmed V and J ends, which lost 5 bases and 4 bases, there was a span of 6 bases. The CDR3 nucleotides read TGTGCCAGCAGCCCCCATAATCAGCCCCAGCATTTT. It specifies CASSPHNQPQHF.